This T cell receptor beta chain came from a study of T cells after yellow fever vaccination. For the study at large: Where fractions had low cell numbers, libraries were prepared from them with the SMART-Seq v4 Ultra Low Input RNA kit.

Notes on this clonotype: Antigen: not known.

Synthesis of TCR cDNA relied on 5'RACE template switching, which attached a universal primer site and UMIs. TCRdb reprocessed the 5' RACE reads with MiXCR, giving one entry per CDR3 protein. The data hold about 320,000 distinct CDR3 sequences, with over 3.5% observed a single time. The CDR3 totals 15 residues. The V gene lost 2 bases and the J gene lost 0 bases, with 8 bases spanning the gap. The germline CDR1 and CDR2 sequences are LNHDA and SQIVND (reference sequence). Study findings and constraints: Booster sampling recovered most clones from primary vaccination (around 97% CD4, around 88% CD8). Shared CD4/CD8 clonotypes were a small share, likely from convergent recombination.

This sequence was found in a man younger than 35 who received the YFV17D yellow fever vaccine. The rearrangement joins TRBV19 to TRBJ1-5; possible D gene TRBD1, 5 bases. This material consisted of PBMCs, taken 15 days after the yellow fever booster vaccination. The CDR3 loop reads CASSIRGNSNQPQHF. CDR3 bases: TGTGCCAGTAGTATAAGGGGAAATAGCAATCAGCCCCAGCATTTT. Full variable domain (rest looked up from reference TRBV19 and TRBJ1-5): DGGITQSPKYLFRKEGQNVTLSCEQNLNHDAMYWYRQDPGQGLRLIYYSQIVNDFQKGDIAEGYSVSREKKESFPLTVTSAQKNPTAFYLCASSIRGNSNQPQHFGDGTRLSIL.